This T cell receptor (beta chain) is drawn from a study of Ad26.COV2.S vaccination and SARS-CoV-2 variants. Measured with immunoSEQ multiplex PCR; TCRdb has only the in-frame clones, and not every one. The sample records about 350,000 clones, about nine tenths being singletons. Trimming left V 2 bases short and J 11 bases short, with 10 bases between. Germline CDR1 reads SGHTA; CDR2 reads FQGNSA. The CDR3 contains 13 residues. The treatment denotes: approximately 18 received Ad26.COV2.S at low or high dose, single or two shots; 5 received placebo; per-sample allocation not given. After the first vaccine or placebo injection, samples were drawn on day 63.

The clonotype comes from a person aged 18 to 65 who received the Ad26.COV2.S COVID-19 vaccine or a placebo. This material consisted of peripheral blood, taken in a trial of Ad26.COV2.S vaccine versus placebo. The chain is built from TRBV7-2 and TRBJ1-6; TRBD1 is a possible D gene (5 bases). CDR3 amino acids: CASSLSEGPPLHF. In DNA, the CDR3 is TGTGCCAGCAGCTTAAGTGAGGGGCCACCCCTCCACTTT.